This note documents a single T cell receptor beta chain sequence. Here immunoSEQ multiplex PCR was the method, and the copy in TCRdb shows in-frame clones only, minus some. The data hold about 160,000 clones, with under 85% observed a single time. The data originate from a study of blood T cell repertoires in COVID-19. The sequencing input was peripheral blood. This clonotype was sampled from a man in his 70s with acute or convalescent COVID-19.

In DNA, the CDR3 is TGTGCCATCAGTGAGTACGGAAACAGGGCGGGCTATGGCTACACCTTC. Translating gives CAISEYGNRAGYGYTF. This chain uses TRBV10-3 with TRBJ1-2; a weak D match, TRBD1 (6 bases). Germline V lookup: CDR1 ENHRY, CDR2 SYGVKD. There are 16 residues in the CDR3. V was cut by 1 base and J by 4 bases, with 16 bases left in between.